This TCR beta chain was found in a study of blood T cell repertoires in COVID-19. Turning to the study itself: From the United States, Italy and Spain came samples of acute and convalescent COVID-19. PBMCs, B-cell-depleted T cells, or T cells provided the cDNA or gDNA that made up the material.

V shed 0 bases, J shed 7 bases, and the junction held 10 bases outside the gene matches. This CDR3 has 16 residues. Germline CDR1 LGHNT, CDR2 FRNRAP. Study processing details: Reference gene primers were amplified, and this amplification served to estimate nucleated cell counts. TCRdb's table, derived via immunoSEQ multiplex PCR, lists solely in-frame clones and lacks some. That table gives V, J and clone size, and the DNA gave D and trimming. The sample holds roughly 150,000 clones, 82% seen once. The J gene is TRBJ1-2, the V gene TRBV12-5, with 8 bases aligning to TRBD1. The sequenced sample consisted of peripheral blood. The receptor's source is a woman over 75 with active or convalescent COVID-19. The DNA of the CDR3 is TGTGCTAGTGGTTTGGTACTGGGAACAGGGGGAAGTGGCTACACCTTC. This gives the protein CASGLVLGTGGSGYTF. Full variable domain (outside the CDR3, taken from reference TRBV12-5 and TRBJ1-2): DARVTQTPRHKVTEMGQEVTMRCQPILGHNTVFWYRQTMMQGLELLAYFRNRAPLDDSGMPKDRFSAEMPDATLATLKIQPSEPRDSAVYFCASGLVLGTGGSGYTFGSGTRLTVV.